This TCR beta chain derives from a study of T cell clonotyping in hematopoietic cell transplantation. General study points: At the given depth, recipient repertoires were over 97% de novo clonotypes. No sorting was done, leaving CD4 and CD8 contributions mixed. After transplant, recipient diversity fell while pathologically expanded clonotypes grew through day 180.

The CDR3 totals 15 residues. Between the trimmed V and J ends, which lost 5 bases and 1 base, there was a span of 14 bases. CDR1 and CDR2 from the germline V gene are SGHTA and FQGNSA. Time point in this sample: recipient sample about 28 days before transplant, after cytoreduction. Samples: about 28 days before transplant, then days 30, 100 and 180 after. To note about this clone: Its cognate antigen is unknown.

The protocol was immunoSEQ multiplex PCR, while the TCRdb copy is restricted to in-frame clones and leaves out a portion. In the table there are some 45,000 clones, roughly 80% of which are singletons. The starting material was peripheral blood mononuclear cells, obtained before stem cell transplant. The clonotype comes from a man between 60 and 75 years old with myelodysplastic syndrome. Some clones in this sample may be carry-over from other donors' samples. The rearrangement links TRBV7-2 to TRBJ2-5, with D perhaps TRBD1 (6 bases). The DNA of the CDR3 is TGTGCCAGCAGCCAACAGGGCGTACTCCAAGAGACCCAGTACTTC. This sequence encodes CASSQQGVLQETQYF.